One and the same sample provided the 23 T cell receptor beta chains below, sequenced in a study of blood T cell repertoires in COVID-19. This table comes from immunoSEQ multiplex PCR, and its TCRdb copy is limited to in-frame clones, with some not included. The profile shows about 36,000 clones, 81% of them singletons. Sequenced material: peripheral blood. These TCRs come from a human donor in a cohort sampled during active or convalescent COVID-19. The donor label of this sample is uncertain.

The chain joins TRBV14 to TRBJ2-3; weak D call: TRBD2 (5 bases). V was pared by 5 bases and J by 6 bases, with 15 bases between. Germline-derived CDR1 and CDR2 are SGHDN and FVKESK. The CDR3 extends over 14 amino acids. This CDR3 reads CASSVGLDVDTQYF. In DNA form, the CDR3 reads TGTGCCAGCAGCGTAGGACTGGATGTGGATACGCAGTATTTT.

This clone was counted once. The rearrangement uses TRBV7-2 and TRBJ2-3; 7 bases are a match to TRBD2. Germline V gene sequence: CDR1 SGHTA, CDR2 FQGNSA. The CDR3 covers 16 residues. Trimming cost V 5 bases and J 6 bases; bases outside gene matches: 14. CDR3 residues: CASSPTSDPRWDTQYF. For the CDR3, the DNA is TGTGCCAGCAGCCCTACTAGCGACCCACGGTGGGATACGCAGTATTTT.

The chain carries TRBV7-9 and TRBJ2-1, with D maybe TRBD2 (6 bases). From germline, CDR1 is SEHNR and CDR2 FQNEAQ (reference sequence). The CDR3 is 12 residues long. V was pared by 11 bases and J by 7 bases, with 15 bases between. The CDR3 protein is CASNRAGNEQFF. In DNA form, the CDR3 reads TGTGCCTCGAATCGGGCGGGGAATGAGCAGTTCTTC.

The chain recombines TRBV5-1 with TRBJ1-2; 10 bases line up with TRBD1. Per germline, CDR1 SGHRS and CDR2 YFSETQ. The CDR3 consists of 14 residues. The ends lost 0 bases at V and 9 bases at J; junction bases unmatched: 5. The CDR3 sequence: CASSLARDRGSYTF. As DNA, the CDR3 is TGCGCCAGCAGCTTGGCCAGGGACAGGGGAAGCTACACCTTC.

J is TRBJ2-3 and V is TRBV7-5; TRBD2 reflects the table's D call only, with no check against the DNA. TRBV7-5 represents a pseudogene. This CDR3 is built from 17 residues. CDR3 DNA: TGTGTCAGAAGCCCCGCCGGGACTATAGCCCCCACAGATACGCAGTATTTT. Translating it yields CVRSPAGTIAPTDTQYF.

This clone occurred once. This chain links TRBV6-5 with TRBJ2-6, with D unresolved. Trimming took 6 bases from V and 0 from J, leaving 3 bases between them. Germline V lookup: CDR1 MNHEY, CDR2 SVGAGI. This CDR3 contains 13 residues. The CDR3 loop reads CASSSSGANVLTF. The CDR3, as DNA: TGTGCCAGCAGCTCCTCTGGGGCCAACGTCCTGACTTTC.

This clone has a single count. The chain links TRBV5-8 to TRBJ2-1, with D possibly matching TRBD2 (5 bases). Deletions cut 2 bases from V and 0 bases from J, with 9 bases between. The germline CDR1 and CDR2 sequences are SGHTS and YDEGEE. The CDR3 extends over 15 amino acids. CDR3 nucleotide sequence: TGTGCCAGCAGCTTTGAGGGCCCCTCCTACAATGAGCAGTTCTTC. It codes for CASSFEGPSYNEQFF.

The gene calls are TRBV5-1 and TRBJ2-7; 10 bases are shared with TRBD1. J lost 3 bases, V lost 4 bases, and 4 bases had no gene match. The germline V gene encodes CDR1 SGHRS and CDR2 YFSETQ. The CDR3 sequence is 14 residues long. CDR3 coding DNA: TGCGCCAGCAGCGATGACAGGGGGCTCTACGAGCAGTACTTC. This gives the protein CASSDDRGLYEQYF.

V and J are TRBV18 and TRBJ2-2; 10 bases agree with TRBD2. The CDR3 length is 16 residues. With V trimmed by 0 bases and J by 4 bases, 2 bases remained unmatched. Looked up from germline, CDR1 is KGHSH and CDR2 is LQKENI. The CDR3 DNA is TGTGCCAGCTCACCACCGATAGCGGGAGGCACCGGGGAGCTGTTTTTT. Its translation: CASSPPIAGGTGELFF.

The CDR3 bases are TGTGCCAGCAGCAAAGTGAGGTACACCGGGGAGCTGTTTTTT. Translated: CASSKVRYTGELFF. The chain is built from TRBV11-3 and TRBJ2-2; D remains ambiguous. The germline V gene has CDR1 SGHNT and CDR2 YENEEA. V gave up 5 bases and J gave up 3 bases, with 10 bases separating them. The CDR3 contains 14 residues.

CDR3 protein: CASSYPGQGGGNTIYF. CDR3 in DNA: TGTGCCAGCAGTTACCCGGGACAGGGAGGTGGAAACACCATATATTTT. The chain links TRBV6-5 to TRBJ1-3; 9 bases map to TRBD1. The CDR3 loop spans 16 amino acids. J lost 3 bases, V lost 2 bases, and 5 bases had no gene match. Germline V gene data show CDR1 as MNHEY and CDR2 as SVGAGI.

The V and J genes are TRBV2 and TRBJ1-2, with D hard to call. The V end was cut by 1 base, the J end by 5 bases, with 11 bases between. CDR1 is SNHLY and CDR2 is FYNNEI in the germline V gene. The CDR3 runs 14 residues. The CDR3 region has the DNA TGTGCCAGCAGTGAAGGCCCCTCGGTTTATGGCTACACCTTC. Translated, it gives CASSEGPSVYGYTF.

This chain joins TRBV6-4 and TRBJ2-1; 8 bases are a match to TRBD2. The CDR3 extends over 15 amino acids. Germline lookup yields CDR1 MRHNA and CDR2 SNTAGT. With 0 bases clipped from V and 4 bases from J, the junction kept 2 bases outside the gene matches. CDR3 nucleotide sequence: TGTGCCAGCAGTGACTCGCTAGCGGGTTACAATGAGCAGTTCTTC. This translates into CASSDSLAGYNEQFF.

This chain links TRBV6-5 with TRBJ1-5, with 7 positions matching TRBD1. V was clipped by 6 bases and J by 4 bases; unmatched bases: 6. The CDR3 is 14 residues long. The germline gives CDR1 MNHEY, CDR2 SVGAGI. The CDR3 spells CASSKQGENQPQHF. The CDR3 bases are TGTGCCAGCAGCAAGCAGGGGGAGAATCAGCCCCAGCATTTT.

The rearrangement joins TRBV2 to TRBJ2-1; a possible D gene is TRBD1 (6 bases). The CDR3 has 13 residues. Germline loops: CDR1 SNHLY, CDR2 FYNNEI. V lost 7 bases and J lost 5, with 12 bases in between. The CDR3 DNA reads as TGTGCCAGCACAGGGGTTGAGAACAATGAGCAGTTCTTC. Translating it yields CASTGVENNEQFF. The whole variable domain, filled in from reference TRBV2 and TRBJ2-1, reads EPEVTQTPSHQVTQMGQEVILRCVPISNHLYFYWYRQILGQKVEFLVSFYNNEISEKSEIFDDQFSVERPDGSNFTLKIRSTKLEDSAMYFCASTGVENNEQFFGPGTRLTVL.

The rearrangement uses TRBV5-1 and TRBJ1-1, with 7 bases aligning to TRBD1. With 4 bases clipped from V and 5 bases from J, the junction kept 8 bases outside the gene matches. CDR1 SGHRS and CDR2 YFSETQ come from the germline V gene. This CDR3 contains 14 residues. CDR3: CASSVGGMTTEAFF. Written as DNA, the CDR3 is TGCGCCAGCAGCGTAGGGGGCATGACAACTGAAGCTTTCTTT.

The rearrangement links TRBV9 to TRBJ1-3, with D perhaps TRBD1 (5 bases). Trimming took off 0 bases at V and 4 bases at J, with 14 bases between the two ends. The CDR3 loop spans 16 amino acids. CDR1 is SGDLS and CDR2 is YYNGEE in the germline V gene. This CDR3 reads CASSVGGRNLGNTIYF. CDR3 in DNA: TGTGCCAGCAGCGTAGGGGGCAGAAACCTCGGAAACACCATATATTTT. Supplemented by reference TRBV9 and TRBJ1-3, the full variable domain reads DSGVTQTPKHLITATGQRVTLRCSPRSGDLSVYWYQQSLDQGLQFLIQYYNGEERAKGNILERFSAQQFPDLHSELNLSSLELGDSALYFCASSVGGRNLGNTIYFGEGSWLTVV.

The rearrangement joins TRBV25-1 to TRBJ1-3, with 10 bases identical to TRBD1. CDR1 is MGHDK and CDR2 is SYGVNS in the germline V gene. The V gene end was trimmed by 2 bases and the J gene end by 4 bases; junction bases not matched to a gene: 8. The CDR3 totals 17 residues. CDR3 DNA: TGTGCCAGCAGTGAACAGAGGACAGGGGGTTCGGGAAACACCATATATTTT. Encoded protein: CASSEQRTGGSGNTIYF. Together with reference TRBV25-1 and TRBJ1-3, the CDR3 gives the full variable domain: EADIYQTPRYLVIGTGKKITLECSQTMGHDKMYWYQQDPGMELHLIHYSYGVNSTEKGDLSSESTVSRIRTEHFPLTLESARPSHTSQYLCASSEQRTGGSGNTIYFGEGSWLTVV.

This clone was recorded once. V gene TRBV24-1 combines with J gene TRBJ2-2; D perhaps matches TRBD1 (6 bases). The CDR3 length is 14 residues. The germline CDR1 and CDR2 sequences are KGHDR and SFDVKD. V was shortened by 6 bases and J by 7 bases, with 14 bases between the two germline ends. The CDR3 loop is CATSTRGFIGELFF. The CDR3 coding sequence is TGTGCCACCAGTACGAGGGGGTTTATCGGGGAGCTGTTTTTT.

This chain uses TRBV16 with TRBJ2-1, with D possibly being TRBD2 (6 bases). This CDR3 contains 14 residues. Trimming removed 6 bases from V and 9 bases from J, with 18 bases in between. The germline CDR1 and CDR2 sequences are KGHSY and FQNENV. This chain's CDR3 is CASSLSGEGGEQFF. For the CDR3, the DNA is TGTGCCAGCAGTCTCTCGGGAGAGGGAGGTGAGCAGTTCTTC.

The chain uses TRBV6-5 and TRBJ1-1; maybe TRBD1 (6 bases). The germline CDR1 and CDR2 sequences are MNHEY and SVGAGI. This CDR3 is 13 amino acids long. V dropped 6 bases and J dropped 5 bases, with 13 bases sitting between them. The CDR3: CASSPGARTEAFF. CDR3 sequence (DNA): TGTGCCAGCAGCCCAGGGGCGAGAACTGAAGCTTTCTTT.

The chain recombines TRBV5-1 with TRBJ1-4; 11 bases align to TRBD1. In germline, CDR1 is SGHRS, CDR2 YFSETQ. Trimming at V came to 4 bases and at J to 6 bases, leaving 8 bases not matched to a gene. The CDR3 consists of 16 residues. As DNA, the CDR3 is TGCGCCAGCAGCGAAAGACCGGGACAGGGGGATGAAAAACTGTTTTTT. Its translation: CASSERPGQGDEKLFF.

This clone was found a few times. The junction does not match germline at one end; this may be a read error. V usage is TRBV4-2 and J usage is TRBJ2-5; D remains ambiguous. The CDR3 is made up of 14 amino acids. The germline V gene has CDR1 LGHNA and CDR2 YNFKEQ. CDR3 residues: CASSKEAVTETQYF. DNA for the CDR3: TGTGCCAGCAGCAAAGAAGCCGTGACTGAGACCCAGTACTTC.